The 18 T cell receptor beta chains presented below share a single source sample, sequenced in a study of shared clonotypes between healthy human individuals (TCRdb year 2020). Library preparation employed the immunoSEQ multiplex PCR assay. TCRdb provides this immuneACCESS table in a form limited to in-frame rearrangements. Some clones are lacking; in checked studies, under half of them reflect an unresolved V gene, and why the rest are absent is not known. A total of some 1,100,000 clones appear in this sample, roughly 74% of them only once. The top ten clones comprise 0.5% to 0.6% of the sample. Sequencing used memory CD4+ T cells from PBMCs. The cell subset or site label on this specimen signifies: CD45RA-negative fraction. Receptors originate from a man aged 18-30 years in good health. Some clones in this sample may be carry-over from other donors' samples.

The chain uses TRBV6-4 and TRBJ2-7, with TRBD2 matching over 7 bases. Germline V gives CDR1 MRHNA, CDR2 SNTAGT. V lost 3 bases and J lost 1; bases outside the gene matches: 9. CDR3 length: 16 residues. CDR3 region: CASSEESGIRSYEQYF. The CDR3 nucleotides are TGTGCCAGCAGTGAAGAGAGCGGGATTCGTTCCTACGAGCAGTACTTC.

The rearrangement joins TRBV7-2 to TRBJ2-7; 8 positions match TRBD1. Germline trimming cut 4 bases from V and 6 bases from J; bases unmatched to any gene: 14. The CDR3 totals 16 residues. In germline, CDR1 is SGHTA, CDR2 FQGNSA. In DNA form, the CDR3 reads TGTGCCAGCAGCTCACGGGTGGGGCAGGGGGCAGCCGAGCAGTACTTC. Amino acids: CASSSRVGQGAAEQYF.

This clone was detected a few times. The chain links TRBV6-1 to TRBJ2-1, with 8 bases aligning to TRBD2. CDR1 and CDR2 (germline): MNHNS, SASEGT. V lost 3 bases to trimming and J lost 6 bases; unmatched junction nucleotides: 10. The CDR3 contains 16 residues. Here the CDR3 reads CASSEFGGTRGNEQFF. CDR3 bases: TGTGCCAGCAGTGAGTTTGGTGGGACTAGGGGCAATGAGCAGTTCTTC.

This sequence joins TRBV5-4 and TRBJ2-6, with D hard to call. Germline V lookup: CDR1 SGHNT, CDR2 YYREEE (reference sequence). Trimming removed 4 bases at V and 4 bases at J, with 12 bases between. This CDR3 is built from 15 residues. The CDR3 sequence is CASSLSSPGANVLTF. For the CDR3, the DNA is TGTGCCAGCAGCCTCAGTTCCCCCGGGGCCAACGTCCTGACTTTC.

This chain links TRBV5-6 with TRBJ1-4, with D unresolved. The CDR3 is 14 amino acids. Germline V gene data show CDR1 as SGHDT and CDR2 as YYEEEE. V lost 2 bases to trimming and J lost 4 bases, with 9 bases between them. The chain's CDR3 is CASSFRRINEKLFF. In DNA form, the CDR3 reads TGTGCCAGCAGCTTCCGACGGATTAATGAAAAACTGTTTTTT.

A note on this clone: The sample carries other DNA sequences with the same CDR3. The rearrangement uses TRBV28 and TRBJ1-1, with 8 positions matching TRBD1. Germline V CDR1 and CDR2: MDHEN, SYDVKM. This CDR3 is 14 amino acids long. Trimming took 3 bases from V and 4 from J; bases not matched to a gene: 4. The CDR3 bases are TGTGCCAGCAGTTTCCGGACAGGGCCCACTGAAGCTTTCTTT. Protein sequence: CASSFRTGPTEAFF.

In regard to this clone: This may come from a read error, since a much larger clone is one base off. The same CDR3 also results from other DNA sequences found in this sample. The chain recombines TRBV11-2 with TRBJ1-2, with D perhaps matching TRBD1 (5 bases). Trimming pared 5 bases from V and 4 bases from J, leaving 11 bases between. The CDR3 extends over 13 amino acids. Looked up from germline, CDR1 is SGHAT and CDR2 is FQNNGV. The CDR3, as DNA: TGTGCCAGCAGCCCCGGGGGGGGCTATGGCTACACCTTC. Amino acids: CASSPGGGYGYTF.

This clone appeared a single time. The chain joins TRBV7-8 to TRBJ2-5, with 8 bases that match TRBD2. V gave up 6 bases and J gave up 5 bases; unmatched junction bases: 8. The CDR3 has 14 amino acids. In germline, CDR1 is SGHVS, CDR2 FQNEAQ. CDR3 sequence (DNA): TGTGCCAGCAGATCCGACCAGCGGGGGGAGACCCAGTACTTC. Its translation is CASRSDQRGETQYF.

The rearrangement uses TRBV20-1 and TRBJ2-5; no clear D. V dropped 6 bases and J dropped 5 bases, with 10 bases sitting between them. The CDR3 sequence is 11 residues long. Germline V CDR1 and CDR2: DFQATT, SNEGSKA (reference sequence). CDR3 nucleotide sequence: TGCAGTGCAGCCTGGCGGGAGACCCAGTACTTC. Protein product: CSAAWRETQYF.

The sample holds a few counts of this clone. The rearrangement uses TRBV29-1 and TRBJ1-5; maybe TRBD1 (6 bases). The CDR3 contains 11 residues. Trimming left V 8 bases short and J 11 bases short, with 16 bases between. Germline V gene data show CDR1 as SQVTM and CDR2 as ANQGSEA. The CDR3 DNA is TGCAGCATCTCCATAGGGGGGGCCCAGCATTTT. It encodes CSISIGGAQHF. Complete variable domain (other parts from reference TRBV29-1 and TRBJ1-5): SAVISQKPSRDICQRGTSLTIQCQVDSQVTMMFWYRQQPGQSLTLIATANQGSEATYESGFVIDKFPISRPNLTFSTLTVSNMSPEDSSIYLCSISIGGAQHFGDGTRLSIL.

The chain joins TRBV27 to TRBJ1-5, with 7 bases identical to TRBD1. The CDR3 length is 16 residues. With V trimmed by 3 bases and J by 6 bases, 11 bases remained unmatched. Looked up from germline, CDR1 is MNHEY and CDR2 is SMNVEV (reference sequence). For the CDR3, the DNA is TGTGCCAGCAGTTTGGACCAGGGGGAGGGTGCTCAGCCCCAGCATTTT. Its translation is CASSLDQGEGAQPQHF.

The CDR3 protein is CASSFRQGQNNEQFF. In nucleotides, the CDR3 is TGCGCCAGCAGCTTCCGGCAGGGACAAAACAATGAGCAGTTCTTC. The genes are TRBV5-1 and TRBJ2-1, with D possibly matching TRBD1 (6 bases). The CDR3 runs to 15 residues. Germline-derived CDR1 and CDR2 are SGHRS and YFSETQ. The V end lost 2 bases, the J end lost 5 bases, and 14 bases lay between the germline ends.

This chain links TRBV14 with TRBJ2-5, with 13 positions matching TRBD2. In germline, CDR1 is SGHDN, CDR2 FVKESK. Trimming removed 4 bases from V and 9 bases from J; junction bases left unmatched: 11. The CDR3 contains 16 residues. Written as DNA, the CDR3 is TGTGCCAGCAGCCGACTAGCGGGAGGCCCCGGGTCGCCCCAGTACTTC. Its protein is CASSRLAGGPGSPQYF.

Concerning this clone: The same CDR3 arises from other DNA sequences in this sample as well. The chain recombines TRBV7-2 with TRBJ1-2, with D unresolved. Germline V lookup: CDR1 SGHTA, CDR2 FQGNSA. V was cut by 1 base and J by 5 bases, with 5 bases left in between. There are 12 residues in the CDR3. CDR3 amino acids: CASSLVGYGYTF. Here the CDR3 DNA reads TGTGCCAGCAGCTTAGTAGGTTATGGCTACACCTTC.

This clone was seen a handful of times. V gene TRBV28 combines with J gene TRBJ1-5; D is unclear. V gave up 11 bases and J gave up 9 bases, with 14 bases separating them. Germline CDR1 reads MDHEN; CDR2 reads SYDVKM. CDR3 length equals 11 residues. The CDR3 is CASSIVGPQHF. CDR3 bases: TGTGCCTCATCAATCGTGGGGCCCCAGCATTTT.

This chain links TRBV30 with TRBJ2-1, with TRBD1 matching over 9 bases. The CDR3 extends over 15 amino acids. Losses at the gene ends were 3 bases for V and 10 bases for J; bases not matched to a gene: 13. In germline, CDR1 is GTSNPN, CDR2 SVGIG (reference sequence). The CDR3 loop reads CAWSLRDRDNGEQFF. CDR3 DNA: TGTGCCTGGAGCCTCCGGGACAGGGACAACGGGGAGCAGTTCTTC.

Only a few counts were recorded for this clone. DNA for the CDR3: TGTGCCTGGGCCCGAGTAGCGCGGAACACTGAAGCTTTCTTT. As protein: CAWARVARNTEAFF. The rearrangement uses TRBV30 and TRBJ1-1; D gene unclear. Germline values: CDR1 GTSNPN, CDR2 SVGIG (reference sequence). V was trimmed by 5 bases and J by 1 base, leaving 14 bases between them. CDR3 length: 14 amino acids.

This clone was detected only a few times. The J gene is TRBJ1-1, the V gene TRBV6-6, with 9 bases aligning to TRBD1. This CDR3 contains 15 residues. With V trimmed by 7 bases and J by 4 bases, 10 bases remained unmatched. Germline values: CDR1 MNHNY, CDR2 SVGAGI (reference sequence). CDR3 in DNA: TGTGCCAGCACCCCACGACAGGGGGGGAGCACTGAAGCTTTCTTT. Residues: CASTPRQGGSTEAFF.